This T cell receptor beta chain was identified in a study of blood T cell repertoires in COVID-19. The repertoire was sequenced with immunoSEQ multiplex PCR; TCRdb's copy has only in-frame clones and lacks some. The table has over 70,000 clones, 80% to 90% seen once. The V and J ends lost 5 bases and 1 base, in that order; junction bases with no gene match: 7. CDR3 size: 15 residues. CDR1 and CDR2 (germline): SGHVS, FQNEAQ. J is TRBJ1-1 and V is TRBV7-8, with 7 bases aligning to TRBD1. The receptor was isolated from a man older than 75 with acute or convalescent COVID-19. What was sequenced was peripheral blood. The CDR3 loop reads CASSPPQGGNTEAFF. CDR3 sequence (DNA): TGTGCCAGCAGCCCCCCCCAGGGGGGGAACACTGAAGCTTTCTTT.